This T cell receptor (beta chain) was recovered during a study of shared clonotypes between healthy human individuals. This clone has just a few counts. What it binds is unknown. Germline V gene data show CDR1 as SGHVS and CDR2 as FNYEAQ. V was shortened by 5 bases and J by 4 bases, with 20 bases between the two germline ends. CDR3 length: 17 residues. Findings and caveats of the study: With four donors compared, 4.5% to 6.5% of naive CD4 clonotypes were shared. Clonotypes shared by all four donors outscored non-shared clonotypes in generation probability.

Data came from immunoSEQ multiplex PCR; TCRdb stores just in-frame clones and leaves some out. This sample has under 150,000 clones, with 55% to 80% found just once. The chain is built from TRBV7-6 and TRBJ2-2, with D possibly being TRBD2 (9 bases). The source is a woman aged 25-40 years in good health. Sequencing was performed on memory CD8+ T cells sorted from blood. The subset is: CD45RO+ cells pooled with CCR7-negative TemRA cells. This chain's CDR3 is CASSQGAGGPGTGELFF. The CDR3 DNA reads TGTGCCAGCAGCCAGGGGGCGGGAGGGCCGGGCACCGGGGAGCTGTTTTTT.